The 10 T cell receptor beta chains listed next were all sequenced from one sample in a study of T-cell memory formation after mild COVID-19. TCRdb ran MiXCR on the 5' RACE reads and lists one entry per CDR3 protein. The top ten hold 20% to 25% of the sample, which has 400,000 to 450,000 distinct CDR3 sequences, about a sixth seen once. The sample taken for sequencing was PBMCs or a T cell subset sorted from them (not recorded which). The receptors shown here come from a man between 18 and 29 years old who had mild COVID-19 (a few samples of this study predate the infection). Cell type and time point are not known.

This clonotype was seen a handful of times. The chain couples TRBV7-8 to TRBJ1-5, with TRBD1 identical over 7 bases. The CDR3 covers 14 residues. The germline gives CDR1 SGHVS, CDR2 FQNEAQ. V lost 4 bases and J lost 3; bases outside the gene matches: 3. The CDR3 region is CASSWGQLNQPQHF. The CDR3 coding sequence is TGTGCCAGCAGCTGGGGACAGCTCAATCAGCCCCAGCATTTT.

The chain uses TRBV5-1 and TRBJ2-3; maybe TRBD2 (5 bases). The length of the CDR3 is 13 residues. V shed 9 bases and J shed 2 bases, with 13 bases lying between them. Germline assignment: CDR1 SGHRS and CDR2 YFSETQ. CDR3 nucleotides: TGCGCCACCAAGAGCGGCGACACAGATACGCAGTATTTT. Translated: CATKSGDTDTQYF. Filled out from reference TRBV5-1 and TRBJ2-3, the complete variable domain reads KAGVTQTPRYLIKTRGQQVTLSCSPISGHRSVSWYQQTPGQGLQFLFEYFSETQRNKGNFPGRFSGRQFSNSRSEMNVSTLELGDSALYLCATKSGDTDTQYFGPGTRLTVL.

This clonotype was observed a few times. The chain has TRBV6-2 or TRBV6-3 and TRBJ2-7; either TRBD1 or TRBD2 may fit D (5 bases each). V lost 6 bases, J lost 0 bases, and 12 bases lay in between. Germline V gene data show CDR1 as MNHEY and CDR2 as SVGEGT. The CDR3 is 14 amino acids. The CDR3 region is CASSPGTNSYEQYV. The CDR3 DNA sequence: TGTGCCAGCAGCCCCGGGACCAACTCCTACGAGCAGTACGTC.

This rearrangement joins TRBV7-8 to TRBJ2-5; D gene uncertain. Germline-derived CDR1 and CDR2 are SGHVS and FQNEAQ. The CDR3 has 11 residues. Trimming removed 7 bases at V and 4 bases at J, with 7 bases between. CDR3 residues: CASTIGETQYF. As DNA, the CDR3 is TGTGCCAGCACCATCGGAGAGACCCAGTACTTC.

This clonotype was detected only a few times. This chain joins TRBV10-3 and TRBJ2-3; 8 positions agree with TRBD1. Germline CDR1 is ENHRY and CDR2 is SYGVKD. V was clipped by 4 bases and J by 1 base; unmatched bases: 4. CDR3 length: 15 residues. This chain's CDR3 is CAISAMDRGTDTQYF. The CDR3 DNA reads TGTGCCATCAGTGCAATGGACAGGGGCACAGATACGCAGTATTTT.

The CDR3 coding sequence is TGTGCCAGCAGTCGCGAGGGCAGCTACGAGCAGTACGTC. It yields the protein CASSREGSYEQYV. This chain joins TRBV6-5 and TRBJ2-7, with a possible D match to TRBD2 (5 bases). This CDR3 contains 13 residues. CDR1 and CDR2 from the germline V gene are MNHEY and SVGAGI. Deletions cut 5 bases from V and 3 bases from J, with 11 bases between.

This clonotype has only a few counts. V usage is TRBV5-1 and J usage is TRBJ1-5; 7 bases align to TRBD1. The CDR3 has 15 residues. Germline CDR1 is SGHRS and CDR2 is YFSETQ. With V trimmed by 0 bases and J by 5 bases, 5 bases remained unmatched. The CDR3 sequence: CASSLGPGGDQPQHF. The CDR3 nucleotides read TGCGCCAGCAGCTTGGGTCCAGGGGGAGATCAGCCCCAGCATTTT.

This clonotype came up a few times. The rearrangement uses TRBV24-1 and TRBJ2-7; 9 bases are shared with TRBD1. The CDR3 covers 14 residues. The V gene end was trimmed by 4 bases and the J gene end by 1 base; junction bases not matched to a gene: 1. Germline values: CDR1 KGHDR, CDR2 SFDVKD. The CDR3 sequence: CATSETGGSYEQYV. CDR3 DNA: TGTGCCACCAGTGAGACAGGGGGATCCTACGAGCAGTACGTC.

In this sample, this clonotype turned up many times. The chain has TRBV29-1 and TRBJ2-3; D possibly corresponds to TRBD2 (6 bases). V lost 3 bases, J lost 5 bases, and 15 bases lay in between. This CDR3 has 14 amino acids. The germline gives CDR1 SQVTM, CDR2 ANQGSEA. The CDR3 is CSVEGGYGGDTQYF. The CDR3, as DNA: TGCAGCGTTGAGGGGGGATATGGTGGAGATACGCAGTATTTT.

The sample holds a few counts of this clonotype. The chain couples TRBV20-1 to TRBJ1-1; 8 nucleotides match TRBD1. The CDR3 is 14 amino acids. Looked up from germline, CDR1 is DFQATT and CDR2 is SNEGSKA (reference sequence). V lost 1 base and J lost 5; bases outside the gene matches: 6. This CDR3 is CSARAPGTGTEAFF. CDR3 sequence (DNA): TGCAGTGCTAGAGCCCCCGGGACAGGAACTGAAGCTTTCTTT.